The present T cell receptor (beta chain) was sequenced within a study of T cells in Graves' hyperthyroidism and ophthalmopathy. Researchers barred patients who had uncontrolled infection, other autoimmune disease, pregnancy or lactation. The authors obtained PBMCs from over 8.5 ml of fresh peripheral blood. There are a few counts of this clonotype. The trim removed 4 bases at V and 0 bases at J, leaving 7 bases unmatched. CDR3 length equals 16 residues. Looked up from germline, CDR1 is SGHKS and CDR2 is YYEKEE (reference sequence). The investigators amplified TCR beta CDR3 regions from RNA transcripts. The HTBI set primed first-round TCR CDR3 RT-PCR. TCRdb re-analysed the multiplex PCR reads in MiXCR, keeping a single row per CDR3 protein. The top ten hold around two thirds of the sample, which has around 300,000 distinct CDR3 sequences, around 20% seen once.

The gene calls are TRBV5-5 and TRBJ2-3; 8 bases are a match to TRBD2. The source of this sequence is a man aged 25 to 40 with Graves' ophthalmopathy. The sequenced material came from blood. CDR3 sequence (DNA): TGTGCCAGCAGCCCATTCAGCGGGGGTAGCACAGATACGCAGTATTTT. It translates to CASSPFSGGSTDTQYF.